This T cell receptor (beta chain) was captured by sequencing in a study of PD-L1 blockade in urothelial cancer. Study-level background: Median T cell yield from blood was approximately 130,000.

The repertoire was sequenced with immunoSEQ multiplex PCR; TCRdb's copy has only in-frame clones and lacks some. Of under 40,000 clones listed, approximately 92% were seen once; the top ten hold roughly 8%. The CDR3 is made up of 14 amino acids. The V end was cut by 2 bases, the J end by 6 bases, with 11 bases between. Germline CDR1 is MGHRA and CDR2 is YSYEKL. The source of this sequence is a man in his 70s with urothelial cancer. The sequenced sample was PBMCs, obtained around atezolizumab (anti-PD-L1) treatment. The rearrangement joins TRBV4-1 to TRBJ2-1; D perhaps matches TRBD2 (6 bases). The CDR3 sequence: CASSQFGGSNEQFF. The CDR3, as DNA: TGCGCCAGCAGCCAATTCGGAGGGAGCAATGAGCAGTTCTTC.